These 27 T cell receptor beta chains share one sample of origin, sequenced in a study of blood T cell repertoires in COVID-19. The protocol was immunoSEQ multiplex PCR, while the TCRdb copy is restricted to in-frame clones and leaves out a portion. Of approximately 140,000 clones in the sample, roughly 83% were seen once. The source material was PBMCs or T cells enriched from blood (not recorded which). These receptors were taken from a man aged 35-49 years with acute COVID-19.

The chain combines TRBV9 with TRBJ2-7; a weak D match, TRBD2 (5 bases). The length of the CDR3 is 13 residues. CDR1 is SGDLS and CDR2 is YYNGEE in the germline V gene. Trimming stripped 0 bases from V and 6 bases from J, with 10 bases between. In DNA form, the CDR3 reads TGTGCCAGCAGCGTAGTTGGAGGCTCCGAGCAGTACTTC. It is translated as CASSVVGGSEQYF.

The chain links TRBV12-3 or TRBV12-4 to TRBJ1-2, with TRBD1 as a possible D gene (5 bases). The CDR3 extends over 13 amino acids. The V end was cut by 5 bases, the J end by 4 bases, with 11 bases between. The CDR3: CASSLTGAYGYTF. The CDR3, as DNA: TGTGCCAGCAGTCTAACAGGAGCCTATGGCTACACCTTC.

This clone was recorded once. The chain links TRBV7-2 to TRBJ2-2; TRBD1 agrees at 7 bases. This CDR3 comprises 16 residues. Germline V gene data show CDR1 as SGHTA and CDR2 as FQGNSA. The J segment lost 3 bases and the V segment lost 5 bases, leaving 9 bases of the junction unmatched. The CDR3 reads CASSDNPGGDTGELFF. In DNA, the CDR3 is TGTGCCAGCAGCGATAACCCAGGGGGTGACACCGGGGAGCTGTTTTTT.

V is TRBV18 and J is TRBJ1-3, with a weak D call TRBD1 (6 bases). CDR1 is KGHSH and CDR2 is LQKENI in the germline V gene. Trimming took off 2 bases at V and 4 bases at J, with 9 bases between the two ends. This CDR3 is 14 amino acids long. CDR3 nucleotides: TGTGCCAGCTCACCAAGAGGGGGAGGAAACACCATATATTTT. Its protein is CASSPRGGGNTIYF.

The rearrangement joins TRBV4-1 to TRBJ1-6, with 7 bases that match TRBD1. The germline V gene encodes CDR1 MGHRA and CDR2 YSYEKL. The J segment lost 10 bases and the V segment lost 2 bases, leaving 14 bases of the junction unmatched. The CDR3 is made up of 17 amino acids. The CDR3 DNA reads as TGCGCCAGCAGCCAAACTGAGACGTCGTACAGGGGATCACCCCTCCACTTT. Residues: CASSQTETSYRGSPLHF.

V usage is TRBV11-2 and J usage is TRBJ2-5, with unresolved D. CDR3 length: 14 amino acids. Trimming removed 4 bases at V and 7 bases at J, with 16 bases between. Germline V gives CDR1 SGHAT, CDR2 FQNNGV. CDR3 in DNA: TGTGCCAGCAGCTCTATTAAGCTAGTCGCGACCCAGTACTTC. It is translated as CASSSIKLVATQYF.

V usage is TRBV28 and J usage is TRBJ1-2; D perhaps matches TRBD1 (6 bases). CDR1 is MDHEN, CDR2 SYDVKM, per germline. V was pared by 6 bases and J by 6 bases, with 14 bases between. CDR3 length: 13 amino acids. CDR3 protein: CASRRWGGDGYTF. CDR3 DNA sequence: TGTGCCAGCAGACGATGGGGGGGCGATGGCTACACCTTC.

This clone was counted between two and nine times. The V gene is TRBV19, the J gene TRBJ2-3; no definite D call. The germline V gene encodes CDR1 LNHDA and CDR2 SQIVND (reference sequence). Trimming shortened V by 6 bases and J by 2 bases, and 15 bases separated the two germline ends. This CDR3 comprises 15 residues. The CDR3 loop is CASRGVQQPTDTQYF. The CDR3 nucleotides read TGTGCCAGTAGAGGAGTTCAGCAACCCACAGATACGCAGTATTTT.

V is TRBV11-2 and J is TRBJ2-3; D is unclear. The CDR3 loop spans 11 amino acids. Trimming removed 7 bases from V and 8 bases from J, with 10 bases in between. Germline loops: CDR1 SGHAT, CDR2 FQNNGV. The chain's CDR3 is CASTQYGTQYF. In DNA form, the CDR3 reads TGTGCCAGCACTCAATACGGTACGCAGTATTTT.

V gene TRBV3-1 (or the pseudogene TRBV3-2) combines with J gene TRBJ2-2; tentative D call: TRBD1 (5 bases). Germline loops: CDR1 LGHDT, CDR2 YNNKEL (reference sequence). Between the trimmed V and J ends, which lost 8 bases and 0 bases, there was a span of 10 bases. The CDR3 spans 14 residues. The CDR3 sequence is CASGDRANTGELFF. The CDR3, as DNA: TGTGCCAGCGGAGACAGAGCGAACACCGGGGAGCTGTTTTTT.

CDR3 DNA sequence: TGTGCCAGTAGTATGCGTATTACCTACGAGCAGTACTTC. It yields the protein CASSMRITYEQYF. The chain combines TRBV19 with TRBJ2-7; no clear D. CDR1 and CDR2 (germline): LNHDA, SQIVND (reference sequence). The CDR3 covers 13 residues. The V end lost 3 bases, the J end lost 2 bases, and 8 bases lay between the germline ends. Complete variable domain (other parts from reference TRBV19 and TRBJ2-7): DGGITQSPKYLFRKEGQNVTLSCEQNLNHDAMYWYRQDPGQGLRLIYYSQIVNDFQKGDIAEGYSVSREKKESFPLTVTSAQKNPTAFYLCASSMRITYEQYFGPGTRLTVT.

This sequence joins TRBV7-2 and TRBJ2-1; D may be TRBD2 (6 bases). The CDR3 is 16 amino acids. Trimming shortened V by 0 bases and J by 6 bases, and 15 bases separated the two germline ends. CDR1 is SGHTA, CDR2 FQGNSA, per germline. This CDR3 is CASSLAASVTSNEQFF. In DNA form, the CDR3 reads TGTGCCAGCAGCTTAGCGGCTAGCGTTACCTCCAATGAGCAGTTCTTC.

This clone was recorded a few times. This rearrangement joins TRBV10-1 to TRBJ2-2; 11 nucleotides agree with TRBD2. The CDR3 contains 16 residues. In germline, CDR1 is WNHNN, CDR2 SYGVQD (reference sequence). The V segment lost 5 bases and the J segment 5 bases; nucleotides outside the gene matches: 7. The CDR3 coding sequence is TGCGCCAGCAGTCTACTAGCGGGGGATGATACCGGGGAGCTGTTTTTT. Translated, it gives CASSLLAGDDTGELFF.

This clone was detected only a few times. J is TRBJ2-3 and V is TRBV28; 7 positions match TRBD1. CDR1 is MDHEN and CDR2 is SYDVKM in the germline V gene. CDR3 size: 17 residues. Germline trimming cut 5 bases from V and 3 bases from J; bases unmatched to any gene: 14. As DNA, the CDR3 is TGTGCCAGCAGTACTCCCTCGGGGACAGCCCGGACAGATACGCAGTATTTT. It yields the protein CASSTPSGTARTDTQYF. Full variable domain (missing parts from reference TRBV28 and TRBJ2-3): DVKVTQSSRYLVKRTGEKVFLECVQDMDHENMFWYRQDPGLGLRLIYFSYDVKMKEKGDIPEGYSVSREKKERFSLILESASTNQTSMYLCASSTPSGTARTDTQYFGPGTRLTVL.

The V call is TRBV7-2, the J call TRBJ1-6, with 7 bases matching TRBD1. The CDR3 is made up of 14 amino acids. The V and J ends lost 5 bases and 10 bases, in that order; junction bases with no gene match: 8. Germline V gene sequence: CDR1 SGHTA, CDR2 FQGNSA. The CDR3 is CASSPGTVDSPLHF. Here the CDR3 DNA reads TGTGCCAGCAGCCCCGGGACAGTGGACTCACCCCTCCACTTT.

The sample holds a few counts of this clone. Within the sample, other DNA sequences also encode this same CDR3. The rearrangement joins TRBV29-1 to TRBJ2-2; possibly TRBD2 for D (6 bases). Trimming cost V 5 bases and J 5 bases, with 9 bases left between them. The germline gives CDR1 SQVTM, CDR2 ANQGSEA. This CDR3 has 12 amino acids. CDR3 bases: TGCAGCGTTCAGGCGGGGACCGGGGAGCTGTTTTTT. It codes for CSVQAGTGELFF.

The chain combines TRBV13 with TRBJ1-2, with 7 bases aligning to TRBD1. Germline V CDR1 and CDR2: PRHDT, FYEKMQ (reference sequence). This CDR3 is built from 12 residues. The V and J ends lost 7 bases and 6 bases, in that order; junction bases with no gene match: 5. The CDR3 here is CASTQGGNGYTF. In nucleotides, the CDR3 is TGTGCCAGCACCCAAGGGGGCAATGGCTACACCTTC.

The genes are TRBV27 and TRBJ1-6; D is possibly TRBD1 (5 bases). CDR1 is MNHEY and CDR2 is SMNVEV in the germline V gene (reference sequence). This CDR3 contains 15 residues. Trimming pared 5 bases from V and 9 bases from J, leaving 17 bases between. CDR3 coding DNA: TGTGCCAGCAGTAAGGGACGGATGGAGGGTTCACCCCTCCACTTT. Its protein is CASSKGRMEGSPLHF.

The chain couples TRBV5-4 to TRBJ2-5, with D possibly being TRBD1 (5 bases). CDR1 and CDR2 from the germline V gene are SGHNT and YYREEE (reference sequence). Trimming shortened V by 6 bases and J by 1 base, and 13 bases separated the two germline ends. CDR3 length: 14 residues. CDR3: CASTRQGLQETQYF. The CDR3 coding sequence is TGTGCCAGCACCCGGCAGGGCCTCCAAGAGACCCAGTACTTC.

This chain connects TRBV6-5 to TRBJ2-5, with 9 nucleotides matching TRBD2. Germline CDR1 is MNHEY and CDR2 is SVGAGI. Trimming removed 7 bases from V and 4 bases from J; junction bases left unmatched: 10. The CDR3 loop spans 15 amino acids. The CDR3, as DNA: TGTGCCAGCAATAGGCCGATAGCGGGGGCAGAGACCCAGTACTTC. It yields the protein CASNRPIAGAETQYF.

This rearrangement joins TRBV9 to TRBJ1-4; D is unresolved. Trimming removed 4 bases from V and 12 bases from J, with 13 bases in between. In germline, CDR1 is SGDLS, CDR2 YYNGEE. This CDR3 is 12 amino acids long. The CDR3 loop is CASSPVGQELFF. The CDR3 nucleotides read TGTGCCAGCAGCCCCGTAGGTCAGGAACTGTTTTTT.

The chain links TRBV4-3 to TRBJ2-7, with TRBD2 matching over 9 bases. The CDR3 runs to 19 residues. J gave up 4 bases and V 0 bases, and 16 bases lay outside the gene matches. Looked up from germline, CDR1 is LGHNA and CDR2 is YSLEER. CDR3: CASSQEVASGTPRGYEQYF. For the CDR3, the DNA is TGCGCCAGCAGCCAAGAGGTTGCTAGCGGGACTCCCCGGGGGTACGAGCAGTACTTC.

The CDR3 sequence is CASSYSSDQGVDEQYF. The CDR3 DNA reads TGTGCCAGCAGTTACTCGAGTGATCAGGGCGTCGACGAGCAGTACTTC. The V call is TRBV6-5, the J call TRBJ2-7, with D perhaps matching TRBD1 (5 bases). From germline, CDR1 is MNHEY and CDR2 SVGAGI. The CDR3 loop spans 16 amino acids. Trimming removed 0 bases from V and 5 bases from J, with 17 bases in between.

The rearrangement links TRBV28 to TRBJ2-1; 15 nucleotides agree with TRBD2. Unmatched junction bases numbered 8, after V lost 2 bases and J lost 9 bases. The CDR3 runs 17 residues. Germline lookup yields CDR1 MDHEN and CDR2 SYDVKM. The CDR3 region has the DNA TGTGCCAGCAGTTTAAGGACTAGCGGGAGGGTTTGGATTGAGCAGTTCTTC. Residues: CASSLRTSGRVWIEQFF.

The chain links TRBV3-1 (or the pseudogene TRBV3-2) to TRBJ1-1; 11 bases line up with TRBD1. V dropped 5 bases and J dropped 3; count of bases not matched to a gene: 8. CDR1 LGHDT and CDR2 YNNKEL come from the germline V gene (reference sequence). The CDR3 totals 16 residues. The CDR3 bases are TGTGCCAGCAGCATTCCTGGGACAGGGGGGTACACTGAAGCTTTCTTT. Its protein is CASSIPGTGGYTEAFF.

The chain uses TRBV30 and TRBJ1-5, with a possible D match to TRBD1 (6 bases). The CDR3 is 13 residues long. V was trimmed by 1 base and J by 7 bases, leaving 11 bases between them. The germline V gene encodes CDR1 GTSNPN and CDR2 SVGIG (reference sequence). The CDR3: CAWSGPDRQPQHF. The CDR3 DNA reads TGTGCCTGGAGTGGGCCCGACAGGCAGCCCCAGCATTTT.

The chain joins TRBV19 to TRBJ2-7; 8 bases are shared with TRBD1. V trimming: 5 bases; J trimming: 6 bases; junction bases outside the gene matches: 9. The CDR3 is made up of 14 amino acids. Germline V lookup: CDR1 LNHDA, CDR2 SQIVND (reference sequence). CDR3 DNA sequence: TGTGCCAGTAGTCAGGGGACAGGATGGGCCGAGCAGTACTTC. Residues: CASSQGTGWAEQYF.